This TCR beta chain was found in a study of blood T cell repertoires in COVID-19. The CDR3 length is 15 residues. With 0 bases clipped from V and 10 bases from J, the junction kept 5 bases outside the gene matches. Germline loops: CDR1 LGHDT, CDR2 YNNKEL (reference sequence). The protocol was immunoSEQ multiplex PCR, while the TCRdb copy is restricted to in-frame clones and leaves out a portion. The repertoire has over 150,000 clones, about 87% of them found once; the top ten carry about a tenth. The material sequenced was peripheral blood. The chain couples TRBV3-1 (or the pseudogene TRBV3-2) to TRBJ2-1; TRBD2 matches 11 bases. The TCR comes from a woman in her 70s with COVID-19, enrolled during active disease. As DNA, the CDR3 is TGTGCCAGCAGCCAAGATTCTAGCGGGGGGCCCGAGCAGTTCTTC. Translating it yields CASSQDSSGGPEQFF.